Below are 8 T cell receptor beta chains sequenced from a single sample in a study of CD8 T cells in ankylosing spondylitis. TCRdb ran MiXCR on the 5' RACE reads and lists one entry per CDR3 protein. The table shows 80,000 to 90,000 distinct CDR3 sequences, with 27% occurring only once. The sample consisted of blood, either unsorted or a sorted T cell fraction (not recorded which). The receptor source for this set is a male donor with ankylosing spondylitis or in good health (not recorded which).

The chain uses TRBV27 and TRBJ1-5; 7 bases are shared with TRBD1. V trimming: 5 bases; J trimming: 5 bases; junction bases outside the gene matches: 9. The CDR3 sequence is 15 residues long. Germline assignment: CDR1 MNHEY and CDR2 SMNVEV (reference sequence). In DNA, the CDR3 is TGTGCCAGCAGTCTCCAGGGACAGCAACATCAGCCCCAGCATTTT. Amino acid sequence: CASSLQGQQHQPQHF.

As DNA, the CDR3 is TGTGCCAGCTCACCCGAGCTGTCTAATGAAAAACTGTTTTTT. Protein: CASSPELSNEKLFF. The V and J genes are TRBV18 and TRBJ1-4, with D hard to call. The CDR3 runs to 14 residues. Trimming shortened V by 3 bases and J by 3 bases, and 8 bases separated the two germline ends. Germline V gene sequence: CDR1 KGHSH, CDR2 LQKENI.

The chain couples TRBV4-2 to TRBJ1-1, with D maybe TRBD1 (6 bases). Trimming took 0 bases from V and 8 from J, leaving 19 bases between them. The CDR3 is made up of 16 amino acids. Germline CDR1 is LGHNA and CDR2 is YNFKEQ. CDR3 nucleotides: TGTGCCAGCAGCCAAGAGGGGGGATCGAGGGGGACGGAAGCTTTCTTT. Its translation: CASSQEGGSRGTEAFF.

The V and J genes are TRBV15 and TRBJ2-7; no reliable D call. This CDR3 region has 13 residues. V gave up 2 bases and J gave up 0 bases, with 5 bases separating them. CDR1 LNHNV and CDR2 YYDKDF come from the germline V gene (reference sequence). CDR3 bases: TGTGCCACCAGCAGACCGAACTCCTACGAGCAGTACGTC. Protein: CATSRPNSYEQYV.

This chain uses TRBV12-3 or TRBV12-4 with TRBJ2-2; 7 nucleotides match TRBD1. Trimming cost V 5 bases and J 4 bases; bases outside gene matches: 4. CDR3 length equals 14 residues. Here the CDR3 DNA reads TGTGCCAGCAGTCCGGGACAGACCACCGGGGAGCTGTTTTTT. Translating it yields CASSPGQTTGELFF.

The chain links TRBV5-1 to TRBJ2-7; D remains ambiguous. CDR1 SGHRS and CDR2 YFSETQ come from the germline V gene. This CDR3 contains 13 residues. The V end lost 3 bases, the J end lost 5 bases, and 12 bases lay between the germline ends. The CDR3 reads CASSSGSAHEQYF. CDR3 bases: TGCGCCAGCAGCTCGGGTTCGGCACACGAGCAGTACTTC.

This clonotype was seen more than once but under ten times. V and J are TRBV5-4 and TRBJ2-7; maybe TRBD2 (5 bases). The CDR3 loop spans 15 amino acids. Trimming removed 1 base from V and 5 bases from J, with 16 bases in between. Germline-derived CDR1 and CDR2 are SGHNT and YYREEE (reference sequence). CDR3 amino acids: CASSLPGNFRHEQYF. The CDR3 coding sequence is TGTGCCAGCAGCTTGCCGGGAAACTTCCGCCACGAGCAGTACTTC.

This clonotype turned up a few times. The chain recombines TRBV29-1 with TRBJ2-1; 8 nucleotides agree with TRBD2. The CDR3 spans 14 residues. With 1 base clipped from V and 2 bases from J, the junction kept 1 base outside the gene matches. Germline CDR1 SQVTM, CDR2 ANQGSEA. CDR3 in amino acids: CSVEGGRTYNEQFF. The DNA of the CDR3 is TGCAGCGTTGAAGGCGGGAGGACCTACAATGAGCAGTTCTTC.